These 29 T cell receptor beta chains were all obtained from the same sample, sequenced in a study of T cells in Graves' hyperthyroidism and ophthalmopathy. The investigators amplified TCR beta CDR3 regions from RNA transcripts. When the TCR CDR3 underwent first-round RT-PCR, the HTBI primer set was used. In TCRdb, the multiplex PCR reads were re-called with MiXCR into one record per CDR3 protein. The repertoire holds about 300,000 distinct CDR3 sequences, with around 19% as singletons. The sequencing sample was made of blood. These receptors all stem from a man aged 50 to 59 with Graves' ophthalmopathy.

This clonotype has more than one count but fewer than ten. The chain joins TRBV4-1 to TRBJ2-5; 10 bases match TRBD2. In germline, CDR1 is MGHRA, CDR2 YSYEKL. With 4 bases clipped from V and 5 bases from J, the junction kept 10 bases outside the gene matches. CDR3 size: 16 residues. The CDR3 sequence: CASSLVSGRFGETQYF. The DNA of the CDR3 is TGCGCCAGCAGCCTCGTTAGCGGGAGGTTCGGTGAGACCCAGTACTTC.

This clonotype has at least ten counts. The chain carries TRBV5-1 and TRBJ2-7; 9 positions match TRBD1. This CDR3 is 15 amino acids long. In germline, CDR1 is SGHRS, CDR2 YFSETQ. The J segment lost 5 bases and the V segment lost 2 bases, leaving 8 bases of the junction unmatched. CDR3 nucleotides: TGCGCCAGCAGCTTAACAGGACAGGGGAGGGACGAGCAGTACTTC. Translated, it gives CASSLTGQGRDEQYF. Full variable domain (missing parts from reference TRBV5-1 and TRBJ2-7): KAGVTQTPRYLIKTRGQQVTLSCSPISGHRSVSWYQQTPGQGLQFLFEYFSETQRNKGNFPGRFSGRQFSNSRSEMNVSTLELGDSALYLCASSLTGQGRDEQYFGPGTRLTVT.

This clonotype was picked up one time. V gene TRBV24-1 combines with J gene TRBJ2-1; 8 nucleotides align to TRBD2. The length of the CDR3 is 16 residues. Germline V gives CDR1 KGHDR, CDR2 SFDVKD. V gave up 4 bases and J gave up 9 bases; unmatched junction bases: 13. The CDR3 DNA reads as TGTGCCACCAGTGAGCCCGGGACTAGGTCCGTCGGTGAGCAGTTCTTC. Translating gives CATSEPGTRSVGEQFF.

This clonotype was counted many times. The V and J genes are TRBV11-2 and TRBJ2-3, with 13 positions matching TRBD2. The trim removed 3 bases at V and 5 bases at J, leaving 2 bases unmatched. Germline CDR1 SGHAT, CDR2 FQNNGV. The CDR3 contains 15 residues. CDR3 loop: CASSFGLAGEDTQYF. The DNA of the CDR3 is TGTGCCAGCAGCTTTGGACTAGCGGGAGAAGATACGCAGTATTTT.

V usage is TRBV2 and J usage is TRBJ2-7, with D hard to call. CDR1 is SNHLY and CDR2 is FYNNEI in the germline V gene. The CDR3 is 12 amino acids. V gave up 7 bases and J gave up 3 bases, with 10 bases separating them. The CDR3 nucleotides read TGTGCCAGCACCCATGGGGTCTACGAGCAGTACTTC. Translation: CASTHGVYEQYF.

This clonotype has at least ten counts. The chain uses TRBV27 and TRBJ2-7; TRBD2 matches at 7 bases. This CDR3 has 15 residues. V shed 5 bases, J shed 4 bases, and the junction held 11 bases outside the gene matches. Germline V gives CDR1 MNHEY, CDR2 SMNVEV (reference sequence). In nucleotides, the CDR3 is TGTGCCAGCAGTAGAGGCGGGGCTAGCGGTTACGAGCAGTACTTC. Its protein product is CASSRGGASGYEQYF.

This clonotype was seen more than once but under ten times. The gene calls are TRBV7-9 and TRBJ1-6; D unclear. The CDR3 has 12 amino acids. CDR1 is SEHNR and CDR2 is FQNEAQ in the germline V gene (reference sequence). With 5 bases removed from V and 7 bases from J, the gap between germline ends came to 6 bases. CDR3 in amino acids: CASSAQNSPLHF. The CDR3 DNA reads TGTGCCAGCAGCGCACAGAATTCACCCCTCCACTTT.

The CDR3, as DNA: TGTGCCAGCAGTGAAGGGCCCCCGGGAACTGAAGCTTTCTTT. Residues: CASSEGPPGTEAFF. The rearrangement uses TRBV25-1 and TRBJ1-1; D is uncertain. V was trimmed by 2 bases and J by 5 bases, leaving 12 bases between them. The CDR3 contains 14 residues. In germline, CDR1 is MGHDK, CDR2 SYGVNS.

This clonotype was seen ten or more times. This chain joins TRBV7-8 and TRBJ2-5; 9 nucleotides agree with TRBD2. Trimming took 0 bases from V and 6 from J; bases not matched to a gene: 11. Germline V gives CDR1 SGHVS, CDR2 FQNEAQ. The CDR3 consists of 17 residues. In DNA, the CDR3 is TGTGCCAGCAGCTTAGCAAGGGGTAGCGGGAGTGGAAAGACCCAGTACTTC. The encoded protein is CASSLARGSGSGKTQYF.

The chain has TRBV30 and TRBJ2-1; 8 bases agree with TRBD1. The CDR3 extends over 13 amino acids. V trimming: 5 bases; J trimming: 12 bases; junction bases outside the gene matches: 12. In germline, CDR1 is GTSNPN, CDR2 SVGIG (reference sequence). The CDR3 reads CAWCPDRVGWQFF. CDR3 DNA: TGTGCCTGGTGTCCGGACAGGGTTGGGTGGCAGTTCTTC. The complete variable domain, with remaining parts taken from reference TRBV30 and TRBJ2-1, reads SQTIHQWPATLVQPVGSPLSLECTVEGTSNPNLYWYRQAAGRGLQLLFYSVGIGQISSEVPQNLSASRPQDRQFILSSKKLLLSDSGFYLCAWCPDRVGWQFFGPGTRLTVL.

Ten or more counts support this clonotype. This chain connects TRBV3-1 to TRBJ2-7, with 8 bases identical to TRBD1. The CDR3 loop spans 14 amino acids. From germline, CDR1 is LGHDT and CDR2 YNNKEL (reference sequence). V was pared by 6 bases and J by 5 bases, with 9 bases of the junction left unmatched. The CDR3, as DNA: TGTGCCAGCAGTCGAAGGCAGGGGGCTAACGAGCAGTACTTC. Protein sequence: CASSRRQGANEQYF.

Concerning this clonotype itself: Given a much more abundant clone one base away, this may be a read error. The chain employs TRBV28 and TRBJ2-7, with 11 bases matching TRBD1. Germline CDR1 and CDR2: MDHEN and SYDVKM. The CDR3 consists of 15 residues. J was trimmed by 1 base and V by 8 bases; bases with no gene match: 7. Written as DNA, the CDR3 is TGTGCCAGCGGCGCCGGGACAGGGGGTTCCTACGAGCAGTACTTC. Translated, it gives CASGAGTGGSYEQYF.

This clonotype was observed at least ten times. The chain combines TRBV7-3 with TRBJ2-3; TRBD2 matches at 8 bases. Germline CDR1 reads SGHTA; CDR2 reads FQGTGA. CDR3 length equals 18 residues. Trimming removed 0 bases from V and 2 bases from J; junction bases left unmatched: 10. CDR3 protein: CASSLTGASGRITDTQYF. CDR3 DNA sequence: TGTGCCAGCAGCTTAACGGGAGCAAGCGGGAGAATCACAGATACGCAGTATTTT.

On this clonotype itself: Germline and junction disagree at one end, which may indicate a read error. This chain uses TRBV19 with TRBJ2-1, with 7 positions matching TRBD2. CDR1 and CDR2 from the germline V gene are LNHDA and SQIVND (reference sequence). CDR3 length: 15 amino acids. In DNA form, the CDR3 reads TGTGCCAGTAGTATAAGTGGGAGGGCCTACGATGAGCAGTTCTTC. Its translation is CASSISGRAYDEQFF. The full variable domain, in which reference TRBV19 and TRBJ2-1 provide the parts outside the CDR3, is DGGITQSPKYLFRKEGQNVTLSCEQNLNHDAMYWYRQDPGQGLRLIYYSQIVNDFQKGDIAEGYSVSREKKESFPLTVTSAQKNPTAFYLCASSISGRAYDEQFFGPGTRLTVL.

The chain recombines TRBV12-5 with TRBJ1-2; the D gene is possibly TRBD1 (5 bases). From germline, CDR1 is LGHNT and CDR2 FRNRAP. Trimming cost V 0 bases and J 8 bases, with 25 bases left between them. The CDR3 extends over 18 amino acids. The CDR3 coding sequence is TGTGCTAGTGGTTTGGTACGGGTCGAAGGGGATCCGAGGAGCGGCTACACCTTC. This gives the protein CASGLVRVEGDPRSGYTF.

The chain carries TRBV2 and TRBJ2-5, with TRBD2 matching 15 bases. Germline CDR1 SNHLY, CDR2 FYNNEI. The CDR3 has 16 amino acids. With 6 bases clipped from V and 5 bases from J, the junction kept 7 bases outside the gene matches. The CDR3 loop is CASRTGTSGRKETQYF. Written as DNA, the CDR3 is TGTGCCAGCAGAACCGGGACTAGCGGGAGGAAGGAGACCCAGTACTTC.

The chain uses TRBV2 and TRBJ2-1; D is possibly TRBD2 (7 bases). V lost 4 bases, J lost 12 bases, and 19 bases lay in between. The CDR3 is 14 amino acids. CDR1 is SNHLY, CDR2 FYNNEI, per germline. As DNA, the CDR3 is TGTGCCAGCAGTGGGGGGGGGGGAACAGGGAGGCAGTTCTTC. Translated, it gives CASSGGGGTGRQFF.

The chain combines TRBV19 with TRBJ1-4; maybe TRBD1 (6 bases). Germline CDR1 reads LNHDA; CDR2 reads SQIVND (reference sequence). The CDR3 covers 13 residues. V was cut by 3 bases and J by 7 bases, with 9 bases left in between. CDR3 bases: TGTGCCAGTAGTATCGGCAGGGGTGAAAAACTGTTTTTT. Amino acid sequence: CASSIGRGEKLFF.

In its sample, this clonotype was seen many times. The chain combines TRBV3-1 with TRBJ2-5, with no clear D. The CDR3 consists of 13 residues. Between the trimmed V and J ends, which lost 4 bases and 1 base, there was a span of 7 bases. Germline values: CDR1 LGHDT, CDR2 YNNKEL (reference sequence). CDR3 coding DNA: TGTGCCAGCAGCCTCCGGAGCCAAGAGACCCAGTACTTC. It encodes CASSLRSQETQYF.

This clonotype was seen ten or more times. V is TRBV24-1 and J is TRBJ2-1; unclear D gene. CDR1 KGHDR and CDR2 SFDVKD come from the germline V gene. The CDR3 spans 14 residues. Trimming pared 9 bases from V and 6 bases from J, leaving 17 bases between. Written as DNA, the CDR3 is TGTGCCACCCGCAATTCCCTGGGATCCAATGAGCAGTTCTTC. Encoded protein: CATRNSLGSNEQFF.

Many counts were recorded for this clonotype. The chain links TRBV28 to TRBJ2-7; either TRBD1 or TRBD2 may fit D (6 bases each). Trimming took 7 bases from V and 1 from J, leaving 14 bases between them. Germline CDR1 reads MDHEN; CDR2 reads SYDVKM. This CDR3 has 14 amino acids. As DNA, the CDR3 is TGTGCCAGCACCCGAAGGGGGGTATCCTACGAGCAGTACTTC. It codes for CASTRRGVSYEQYF.

This clonotype was observed many times. The chain combines TRBV28 with TRBJ2-7; 7 nucleotides align to TRBD2. The germline V gene encodes CDR1 MDHEN and CDR2 SYDVKM. The CDR3 length is 13 residues. V shed 3 bases, J shed 6 bases, and the junction held 5 bases outside the gene matches. The CDR3 bases are TGTGCCAGCAGTTTGAGGCGGGAGAGCGAGCAGTACTTC. Protein product: CASSLRRESEQYF.

The CDR3 region has the DNA TGCAGTGCTAGAGATCCACGGGTACCGAATGAGCAGTTCTTC. Translated, it gives CSARDPRVPNEQFF. The chain combines TRBV20-1 with TRBJ2-1; D is uncertain. Deletions cut 0 bases from V and 7 bases from J, with 13 bases between. The CDR3 length is 14 residues. Germline V CDR1 and CDR2: DFQATT, SNEGSKA (reference sequence).

At least ten counts were recorded for this clonotype. This chain uses TRBV6-5 with TRBJ2-1, with D hard to call. Germline CDR1 MNHEY, CDR2 SVGAGI. V dropped 3 bases and J dropped 0 bases, with 12 bases sitting between them. The CDR3 extends over 16 amino acids. The CDR3 sequence: CASSYGGGASYNEQFF. DNA of the CDR3: TGTGCCAGCAGTTATGGTGGCGGAGCCTCCTACAATGAGCAGTTCTTC.

A few counts support this clonotype. The V gene is TRBV24-1, the J gene TRBJ2-1, with 7 bases aligning to TRBD2. V lost 10 bases to trimming and J lost 12 bases; unmatched junction nucleotides: 17. The CDR3 spans 14 residues. Per germline, CDR1 KGHDR and CDR2 SFDVKD. The CDR3 DNA reads TGTGCCACGGGGACTACTTTCCGTGTACAAGGGCAGTTCTTC. Encoded protein: CATGTTFRVQGQFF.

This clonotype was detected many times. The rearrangement links TRBV6-1 to TRBJ2-1; 8 bases line up with TRBD1. Germline assignment: CDR1 MNHNS and CDR2 SASEGT. This CDR3 is 15 amino acids long. The ends lost 6 bases at V and 9 bases at J; junction bases unmatched: 13. This CDR3 is CASSKEETGGLEQFF. In DNA, the CDR3 is TGTGCCAGCAGCAAGGAGGAAACAGGGGGGCTTGAGCAGTTCTTC.

In its sample, this clonotype was seen a few times. The V and J genes are TRBV3-1 and TRBJ2-7; D is undetermined. Trimming pared 2 bases from V and 4 bases from J, leaving 15 bases between. The length of the CDR3 is 15 residues. Germline loops: CDR1 LGHDT, CDR2 YNNKEL (reference sequence). CDR3 sequence reads: CASSQTWRPEYEQYF. The CDR3 DNA is TGTGCCAGCAGCCAAACTTGGCGGCCGGAGTACGAGCAGTACTTC.

Here the CDR3 reads CAIRRGDGGSYEQYF. The CDR3 DNA follows: TGTGCCATCAGACGTGGGGATGGGGGCTCCTACGAGCAGTACTTC. The J gene is TRBJ2-7, the V gene TRBV10-3; the D call may be TRBD1 or TRBD2 (5 bases each). Trimming removed 6 bases at V and 0 bases at J, with 15 bases between. Germline values: CDR1 ENHRY, CDR2 SYGVKD. CDR3 length equals 15 residues.

The chain joins TRBV20-1 to TRBJ1-5; D might be TRBD1 (5 bases). Germline V gives CDR1 DFQATT, CDR2 SNEGSKA (reference sequence). The length of the CDR3 is 15 residues. Trimming removed 5 bases from V and 4 bases from J, with 18 bases in between. The CDR3 reads CSAYNLRGKNQPQHF. The CDR3 DNA is TGCAGTGCTTATAACCTGAGGGGCAAGAATCAGCCCCAGCATTTT.